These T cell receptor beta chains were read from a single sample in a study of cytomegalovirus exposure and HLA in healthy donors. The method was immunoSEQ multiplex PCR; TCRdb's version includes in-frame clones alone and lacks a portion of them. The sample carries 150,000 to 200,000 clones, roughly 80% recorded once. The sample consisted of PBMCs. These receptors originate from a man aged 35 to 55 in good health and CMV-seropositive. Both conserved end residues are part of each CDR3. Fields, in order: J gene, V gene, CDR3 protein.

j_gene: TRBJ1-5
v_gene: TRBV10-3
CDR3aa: CAISGTKSGLDQPQHF

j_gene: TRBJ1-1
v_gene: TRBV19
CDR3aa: CASSYRGNTEAFF

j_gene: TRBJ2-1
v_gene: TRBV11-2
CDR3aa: CASSSQGNNEQFF

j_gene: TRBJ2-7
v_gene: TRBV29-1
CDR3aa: CSVRSAGGPYEQYF

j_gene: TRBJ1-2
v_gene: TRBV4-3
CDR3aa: CASSQDPGYGYTF

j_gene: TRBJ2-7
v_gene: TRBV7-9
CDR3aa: CASSRGLAAYEQYF

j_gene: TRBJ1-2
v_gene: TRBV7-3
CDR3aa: CASSPGDRVYGYTF

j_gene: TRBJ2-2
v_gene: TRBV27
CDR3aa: CASSLSAQGANTGELFF

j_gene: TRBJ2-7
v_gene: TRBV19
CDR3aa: CASSITSGTYEQYF

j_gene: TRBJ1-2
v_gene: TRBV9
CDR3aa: CASSATQGFGYTF

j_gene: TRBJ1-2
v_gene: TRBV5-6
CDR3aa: CASSPDSRAGYTF

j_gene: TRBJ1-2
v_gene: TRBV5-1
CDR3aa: CASSLGTGERVYGYTF

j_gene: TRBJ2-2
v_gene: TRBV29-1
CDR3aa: CSASPGGYSTGELFF

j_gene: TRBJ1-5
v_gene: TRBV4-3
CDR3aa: CASSQDAFTGGQPQHF

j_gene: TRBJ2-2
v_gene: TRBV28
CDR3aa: CATTGGGLINTGELFF